The 29 T cell receptor beta chains reported below all come from one sample, sequenced in a study of blood T cell repertoires in COVID-19. Some clones are missing from TCRdb's copy, which holds only in-frame ones; the method was immunoSEQ multiplex PCR. The top ten clones hold approximately 7.3% of a sample with 100,000 to 110,000 clones, roughly nine tenths of them seen once. Material for sequencing was peripheral blood. The receptor source for this set is a man aged 25-40 years in a cohort sampled during active COVID-19.

This sequence joins TRBV30 and TRBJ2-3; TRBD2 matches 10 bases. The V and J ends lost 0 bases and 4 bases, in that order; junction bases with no gene match: 4. The CDR3 runs to 15 residues. Per germline, CDR1 GTSNPN and CDR2 SVGIG (reference sequence). This CDR3 is CAWSVILAGADTQYF. The CDR3 nucleotides read TGTGCCTGGAGTGTAATCCTAGCGGGGGCAGATACGCAGTATTTT.

The V gene is TRBV6-5, the J gene TRBJ2-7; a possible D gene is TRBD2 (5 bases). CDR1 is MNHEY and CDR2 is SVGAGI in the germline V gene. The CDR3 runs to 14 residues. V lost 2 bases and J 5 bases, leaving 13 bases between the germline ends. CDR3 sequence (DNA): TGTGCCAGCAGTTACGGCCGGGCGGGCCACGAGCAGTACTTC. This gives the protein CASSYGRAGHEQYF.

The V and J genes are TRBV7-9 and TRBJ2-1, with D possibly matching TRBD2 (6 bases). Germline V gene lookup returns CDR1 SEHNR and CDR2 FQNEAQ (reference sequence). V was pared by 0 bases and J by 4 bases, with 7 bases between. This CDR3 spans 14 amino acids. The CDR3 reads CASSLAGTYNEQFF. The CDR3 bases are TGTGCCAGCAGCTTAGCCGGGACTTACAATGAGCAGTTCTTC.

This clone occurred once. The chain joins TRBV6-5 to TRBJ1-2, with TRBD1 matching 7 bases. CDR3 length: 15 residues. Trimming took 6 bases from V and 7 from J; bases not matched to a gene: 14. Germline values: CDR1 MNHEY, CDR2 SVGAGI. CDR3 sequence reads: CASREGTVLTRGYTF. CDR3 in DNA: TGTGCCAGCAGGGAGGGGACAGTCCTGACCCGTGGCTACACCTTC.

The chain combines TRBV24-1 with TRBJ2-1, with D possibly TRBD1 on 5 matching bases. Germline V gives CDR1 KGHDR, CDR2 SFDVKD. The germline V and J ends were trimmed by 8 bases and 6 bases, with 16 bases remaining between them. The CDR3 covers 14 residues. Here the CDR3 reads CATTPGRGVNEQFF. The CDR3 coding sequence is TGTGCCACCACCCCCGGAAGGGGTGTCAATGAGCAGTTCTTC.

The genes are TRBV10-3 and TRBJ1-2, with TRBD1 identical over 7 bases. The V segment lost 6 bases and the J segment 6 bases; nucleotides outside the gene matches: 7. The CDR3 spans 13 residues. From germline, CDR1 is ENHRY and CDR2 SYGVKD. CDR3 sequence reads: CAISRQGGDGYTF. For the CDR3, the DNA is TGTGCCATCAGCCGACAGGGTGGCGATGGCTACACCTTC.

This clone occurred once. CDR3 coding DNA: TGTGCCAGCAGTCCCGGGGACAGACATACCGGGGAGCTGTTTTTT. Residues: CASSPGDRHTGELFF. The chain combines TRBV6-2 or TRBV6-3 with TRBJ2-2; 7 nucleotides match TRBD1. The V gene's germline CDR1 is MNHEY and CDR2 SVGEGT. The CDR3 is 15 amino acids. After removal of 5 bases from V and 5 bases from J, the junction contained 8 bases not matched to a gene.

This rearrangement joins TRBV7-2 to TRBJ2-7, with 7 nucleotides matching TRBD2. The length of the CDR3 is 14 residues. CDR1 is SGHTA and CDR2 is FQGNSA in the germline V gene. The V segment lost 1 base and the J segment 6 bases; nucleotides outside the gene matches: 6. The chain's CDR3 is CASSLGGGSSEQYF. CDR3 sequence (DNA): TGTGCCAGCAGCTTAGGGGGAGGGTCTAGCGAGCAGTACTTC. Complete variable domain (other parts from reference TRBV7-2 and TRBJ2-7): GAGVSQSPSNKVTEKGKDVELRCDPISGHTALYWYRQSLGQGLEFLIYFQGNSAPDKSGLPSDRFSAERTGGSVSTLTIQRTQQEDSAVYLCASSLGGGSSEQYFGPGTRLTVT.

This chain connects TRBV30 to TRBJ1-4, with D unclear. Germline CDR1 and CDR2: GTSNPN and SVGIG (reference sequence). V was pared by 3 bases and J by 8 bases, with 16 bases between. The CDR3 sequence is 14 residues long. The CDR3 DNA follows: TGTGCCTGGAGAGGCGTGAAGGGAGGGGAAAAACTGTTTTTT. This encodes CAWRGVKGGEKLFF.

The chain employs TRBV29-1 and TRBJ2-1; 10 bases map to TRBD1. The length of the CDR3 is 13 residues. The germline CDR1 and CDR2 sequences are SQVTM and ANQGSEA. V dropped 4 bases and J dropped 7; count of bases not matched to a gene: 4. DNA for the CDR3: TGCAGCGTTGGTCCGGGACAGGGGAATGAGCAGTTCTTC. Protein: CSVGPGQGNEQFF.

This clone has a handful of counts. The chain carries TRBV10-3 and TRBJ2-7, with a weak D call TRBD2 (5 bases). V was shortened by 6 bases and J by 5 bases, with 14 bases between the two germline ends. The germline CDR1 and CDR2 sequences are ENHRY and SYGVKD. CDR3 length: 13 residues. The CDR3 here is CAIRTSLEDEQYF. CDR3 nucleotide sequence: TGTGCCATCAGAACCTCCCTGGAGGACGAGCAGTACTTC.

This rearrangement joins TRBV7-2 to TRBJ2-7; 10 bases fit TRBD2. There are 16 residues in the CDR3. CDR1 SGHTA and CDR2 FQGNSA come from the germline V gene. After removal of 3 bases from V and 2 bases from J, the junction contained 7 bases not matched to a gene. Here the CDR3 DNA reads TGTGCCAGCAGCTTGGCTAGCGGGGGCGGAACCTACGAGCAGTACTTC. As protein: CASSLASGGGTYEQYF.

The V call is TRBV2, the J call TRBJ1-5; the D is unclear. The CDR3 is 13 amino acids. The ends were cut back, 4 bases at V and 2 bases at J, with 6 bases in the middle. Germline V gene data show CDR1 as SNHLY and CDR2 as FYNNEI. CDR3 amino acids: CASSAMRNQPQHF. CDR3 in DNA: TGTGCCAGCAGTGCTATGCGCAATCAGCCCCAGCATTTT.

The chain employs TRBV5-8 and TRBJ2-3; the D gene is possibly TRBD2 (7 bases). Germline V gene data show CDR1 as SGHTS and CDR2 as YDEGEE. The CDR3 sequence is 16 residues long. V dropped 2 bases and J dropped 3 bases, with 16 bases sitting between them. The CDR3 protein is CASSFFRGGATDTQYF. CDR3 sequence (DNA): TGTGCCAGCAGCTTTTTTCGAGGGGGGGCGACAGATACGCAGTATTTT. The full variable domain, completed using reference TRBV5-8 and TRBJ2-3, is EAGVTQSPTHLIKTRGQQATLRCSPISGHTSVYWYQQALGLGLQFLLWYDEGEERNRGNFPPRFSGRQFPNYSSELNVNALELEDSALYLCASSFFRGGATDTQYFGPGTRLTVL.

The chain employs TRBV5-4 and TRBJ1-6; a weak D match, TRBD1 (5 bases). Looked up from germline, CDR1 is SGHNT and CDR2 is YYREEE (reference sequence). V was pared by 0 bases and J by 11 bases, with 9 bases between. The CDR3 has 13 amino acids. The CDR3 here is CASSLAEGTPLHF. The CDR3 DNA sequence: TGTGCCAGCAGCTTGGCGGAGGGGACACCCCTCCACTTT. Using reference TRBV5-4 and TRBJ1-6 for the parts outside the CDR3, the full variable domain is ETGVTQSPTHLIKTRGQQVTLRCSSQSGHNTVSWYQQALGQGPQFIFQYYREEENGRGNFPPRFSGLQFPNYSSELNVNALELDDSALYLCASSLAEGTPLHFGNGTRLTVT.

Notes on this clone: Distinct nucleotide sequences in the sample also encode this CDR3. The CDR3 sequence is CASSVGGGGYSTDTQYF. The CDR3, as DNA: TGTGCCAGCAGCGTGGGTGGCGGGGGGTATAGCACAGATACGCAGTATTTT. This chain connects TRBV9 to TRBJ2-3, with 8 nucleotides matching TRBD2. The J segment lost 0 bases and the V segment lost 2 bases, leaving 8 bases of the junction unmatched. The CDR3 totals 17 residues. Germline CDR1 and CDR2: SGDLS and YYNGEE.

The chain couples TRBV5-1 to TRBJ2-7, with D possibly being TRBD2 (5 bases). The CDR3 totals 15 residues. Germline CDR1 reads SGHRS; CDR2 reads YFSETQ. The V gene lost 4 bases and the J gene lost 2 bases, with 16 bases spanning the gap. CDR3 amino acids: CASSPGSGFAYEQYF. CDR3 nucleotide sequence: TGCGCCAGCAGCCCGGGGTCCGGGTTCGCCTACGAGCAGTACTTC.

V and J are TRBV5-6 and TRBJ1-1, with D possibly matching TRBD1 (5 bases). CDR3 length equals 14 residues. The germline V gene encodes CDR1 SGHDT and CDR2 YYEEEE. Trimming removed 3 bases from V and 6 bases from J, with 15 bases in between. The CDR3 DNA reads as TGTGCCAGCAGCTCCCTACACATACAGGCTGAAGCTTTCTTT. It yields the protein CASSSLHIQAEAFF.

This clone was observed a few times. The chain carries TRBV3-1 (or the pseudogene TRBV3-2) and TRBJ1-3; possibly TRBD1 for D (5 bases). Germline loops: CDR1 LGHDT, CDR2 YNNKEL (reference sequence). Trimming pared 5 bases from V and 2 bases from J, leaving 10 bases between. CDR3 length: 14 residues. In DNA form, the CDR3 reads TGTGCCAGCAGCGACAGTTGGACTGGAAACACCATATATTTT. Protein product: CASSDSWTGNTIYF.

V and J are TRBV29-1 and TRBJ1-1; D ambiguous. CDR3 size: 12 residues. Per germline, CDR1 SQVTM and CDR2 ANQGSEA. Trimming removed 5 bases from V and 0 bases from J, with 7 bases in between. The CDR3 DNA is TGCAGCGTTCGCGATCTGAACACTGAAGCTTTCTTT. Its translation: CSVRDLNTEAFF. The complete variable domain, with remaining parts taken from reference TRBV29-1 and TRBJ1-1, reads SAVISQKPSRDICQRGTSLTIQCQVDSQVTMMFWYRQQPGQSLTLIATANQGSEATYESGFVIDKFPISRPNLTFSTLTVSNMSPEDSSIYLCSVRDLNTEAFFGQGTRLTVV.

The V and J genes are TRBV6-4 and TRBJ1-2; D gene unclear. Germline CDR1 is MRHNA and CDR2 is SNTAGT. CDR3 size: 14 residues. V was clipped by 11 bases and J by 0 bases, with 16 bases between them. The CDR3 spells CAASNGESNYGYTF. Written as DNA, the CDR3 is TGTGCCGCCAGCAACGGGGAATCTAACTATGGCTACACCTTC.

The V gene is TRBV5-1, the J gene TRBJ1-2, with TRBD1 matching over 7 bases. The CDR3 spans 15 residues. The V gene end was trimmed by 4 bases and the J gene end by 1 base; junction bases not matched to a gene: 7. Germline CDR1 is SGHRS and CDR2 is YFSETQ. CDR3: CASSRDSLNNYGYTF. DNA for the CDR3: TGCGCCAGCAGCAGGGACAGTTTGAATAACTATGGCTACACCTTC. The full variable domain, with the rest looked up from reference TRBV5-1 and TRBJ1-2, is KAGVTQTPRYLIKTRGQQVTLSCSPISGHRSVSWYQQTPGQGLQFLFEYFSETQRNKGNFPGRFSGRQFSNSRSEMNVSTLELGDSALYLCASSRDSLNNYGYTFGSGTRLTVV.

In the case of this clone: An end of the junction does not agree with germline; a read error may underlie this. The chain couples TRBV7-2 to TRBJ1-2; TRBD1 matches 9 bases. The CDR3 totals 19 residues. CDR1 is SGHTA, CDR2 FQGNSA, per germline. The CDR3 region is CANSLSPPGQGNVPRGYTF. Written as DNA, the CDR3 is TGTGCCAACAGCTTAAGCCCACCGGGACAGGGAAATGTTCCCAGGGGCTACACCTTC.

This chain joins TRBV3-1 (or the pseudogene TRBV3-2) and TRBJ1-2, with 12 bases matching TRBD1. The CDR3 contains 18 residues. V shed 1 base, J shed 6 bases, and the junction held 12 bases outside the gene matches. Germline V gene lookup returns CDR1 LGHDT and CDR2 YNNKEL (reference sequence). The CDR3 nucleotides are TGTGCCAGCAGCCAAGGAAGGGACAGGGGGCTTCTCTCCAATGGCTACACCTTC. It yields the protein CASSQGRDRGLLSNGYTF.

J is TRBJ2-2 and V is TRBV6-5; 10 positions match TRBD2. V lost 8 bases to trimming and J lost 7 bases; unmatched junction nucleotides: 7. The CDR3 totals 14 residues. The germline gives CDR1 MNHEY, CDR2 SVGAGI. This CDR3 reads CASRSGGDSGELFF. The CDR3 bases are TGTGCCAGCCGGAGCGGGGGGGACAGCGGGGAGCTGTTTTTT.

J is TRBJ1-5 and V is TRBV4-3, with 7 bases that match TRBD1. J lost 6 bases, V lost 0 bases, and 8 bases had no gene match. Per the germline V gene, CDR1 is LGHNA and CDR2 is YSLEER. CDR3 length: 16 residues. CDR3 residues: CASSQDYGAGGQPQHF. CDR3 DNA: TGCGCCAGCAGCCAAGATTACGGGGCAGGGGGTCAGCCCCAGCATTTT.

This chain connects TRBV6-5 to TRBJ2-7; the match to TRBD1 covers 8 bases. Germline V CDR1 and CDR2: MNHEY, SVGAGI. After removal of 5 bases from V and 3 bases from J, the junction contained 9 bases not matched to a gene. CDR3 length equals 15 residues. The CDR3 DNA sequence: TGTGCCAGCAGTCCCCTGGACAGGGCCGACTACGAGCAGTACTTC. It yields the protein CASSPLDRADYEQYF.

V is TRBV6-5 and J is TRBJ2-7; D unclear. The CDR3 loop spans 15 amino acids. The ends were cut back, 4 bases at V and 0 bases at J, with 13 bases in the middle. Germline lookup yields CDR1 MNHEY and CDR2 SVGAGI. The CDR3 protein is CASSSAASDSYEQYF. The CDR3 DNA sequence: TGTGCCAGCAGTTCTGCCGCCAGTGACTCCTACGAGCAGTACTTC.

This clone was seen only once. The chain combines TRBV3-1 (or the pseudogene TRBV3-2) with TRBJ2-5; no definite D call. Trimming left V 1 base short and J 1 base short, with 7 bases between. CDR3 length: 14 amino acids. Germline V gene data show CDR1 as LGHDT and CDR2 as YNNKEL (reference sequence). CDR3 loop: CASSQGTAQETQYF. The CDR3 nucleotides are TGTGCCAGCAGCCAAGGTACTGCCCAAGAGACCCAGTACTTC.